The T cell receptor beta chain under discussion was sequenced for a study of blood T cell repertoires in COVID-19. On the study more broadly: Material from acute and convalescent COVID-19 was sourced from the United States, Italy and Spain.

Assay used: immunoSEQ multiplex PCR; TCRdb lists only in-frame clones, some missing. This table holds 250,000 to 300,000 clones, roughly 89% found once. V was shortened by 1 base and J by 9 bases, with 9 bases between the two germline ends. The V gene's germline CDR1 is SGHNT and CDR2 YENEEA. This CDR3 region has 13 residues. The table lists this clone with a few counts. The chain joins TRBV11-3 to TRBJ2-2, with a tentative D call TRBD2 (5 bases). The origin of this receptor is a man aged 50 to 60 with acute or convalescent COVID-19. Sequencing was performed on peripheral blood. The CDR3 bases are TGTGCCAGCAGCTTAGGTGGAGGCCGGGAGCTGTTTTTT. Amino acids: CASSLGGGRELFF. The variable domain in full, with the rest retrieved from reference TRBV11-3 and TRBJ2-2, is EAGVVQSPRYKIIEKKQPVAFWCNPISGHNTLYWYLQNLGQGPELLIRYENEEAVDDSQLPKDRFSAERLKGVDSTLKIQPAELGDSAVYLCASSLGGGRELFFGEGSRLTVL.